In this sample, the clone carrying this TCR beta chain turned up many times. Looked up from germline, CDR1 is MDHEN and CDR2 is SYDVKM. The length of the CDR3 is 14 residues. Trimming left V 5 bases short and J 11 bases short, with 19 bases between. According to the study, TCR beta libraries were built with iRepertoire HTBI primers and CDR3-region Arm-PCR. TCRdb reanalysed the multiplex PCR reads using MiXCR and keeps one entry per CDR3 protein. Seen here are some 420,000 distinct CDR3 sequences, 22% observed once, and the top ten hold over 10%. These data are taken from a study of regulatory T cells in long-lasting Graves disease. Documented time point: persistent/refractory GD, antithyroid drugs over 5 years with positive TRAb. Following extraction of RNA from PBMCs, that RNA was used to make the TCR library.

The receptor was derived from a female donor with Graves disease. Sequenced material: peripheral blood mononuclear cells (PBMCs), taken when the disease was refractory, from a patient treated with antithyroid drugs. The chain uses TRBV28 and TRBJ1-5, with D hard to call. The CDR3 DNA reads as TGTGCCAGCAGTCCACCCCGACGAGTTTGGGCCCAGCATTTT. It translates to CASSPPRRVWAQHF.